This TCR beta chain was obtained from a study of cytomegalovirus exposure and HLA in healthy donors. Both 60 Vbeta primers and 13 Jbeta primers went into the PCR. Using immunoSEQ multiplex PCR, the repertoire was profiled, and TCRdb retains in-frame clones only, with some absent. The sample lists 200,000 or so clones, about nine tenths occurring once. The study sampled nominally healthy donors, though unrecorded immune exposures were likely. This CDR3 comprises 15 residues. The V end lost 0 bases, the J end lost 3 bases, and 8 bases lay between the germline ends. Germline values: CDR1 MRHNA, CDR2 SNTAGT.

The clonotype originates from a man younger than 45 in good health and CMV-seronegative. Sequences were obtained from PBMCs. The chain has TRBV6-4 and TRBJ2-2; the D is unclear. The CDR3 DNA reads TGTGCCAGCAGTGACTCGAGGAGAGACACCGGGGAGCTGTTTTTT. Encoded protein: CASSDSRRDTGELFF.